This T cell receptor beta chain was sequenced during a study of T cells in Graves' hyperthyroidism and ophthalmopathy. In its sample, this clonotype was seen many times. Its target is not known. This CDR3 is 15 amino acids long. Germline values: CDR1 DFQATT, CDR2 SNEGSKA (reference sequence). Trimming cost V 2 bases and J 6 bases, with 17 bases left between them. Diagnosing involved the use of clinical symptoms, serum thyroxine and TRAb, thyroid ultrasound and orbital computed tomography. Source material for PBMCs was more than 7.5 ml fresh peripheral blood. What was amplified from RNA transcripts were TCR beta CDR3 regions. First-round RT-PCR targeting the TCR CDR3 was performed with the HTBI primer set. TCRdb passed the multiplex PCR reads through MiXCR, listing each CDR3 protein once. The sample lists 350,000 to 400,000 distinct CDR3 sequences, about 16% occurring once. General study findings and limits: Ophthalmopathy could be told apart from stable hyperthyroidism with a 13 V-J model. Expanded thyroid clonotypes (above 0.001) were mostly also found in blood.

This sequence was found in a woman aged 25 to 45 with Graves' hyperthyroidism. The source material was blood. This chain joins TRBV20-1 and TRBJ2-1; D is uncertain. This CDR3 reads CSARSRMAALNEQFF. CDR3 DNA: TGCAGTGCTAGAAGTCGAATGGCCGCACTCAATGAGCAGTTCTTC.